A selection of T cell receptor beta chains follows, all from one sample in a study of control samples from healthy donors and cancer patients. The assay was immunoSEQ multiplex PCR, and TCRdb's table has in-frame clones only and misses some. The sample lists roughly 120,000 clones, 93% seen once, with 1.7% in the top ten. Sequencing was performed on PBMCs. The receptor set was obtained from a man aged 45 to 65 with head and neck cancer. Each CDR3 is given with its conserved first and last residue. The D gene is left open where the match is weak.

D	V	length	J	CDR3	DNA
-	TRBV2	12	TRBJ1-5	CASRASNQPQHF	TGTGCCAGCAGAGCGAGCAATCAGCCCCAGCATTTT
-	TRBV9	15	TRBJ1-3	CASSVLSGVGNTIYF	TGTGCCAGCAGCGTTCTATCGGGGGTTGGAAACACCATATATTTT
TRBD1	TRBV5-8	15	TRBJ2-1	CASSPEYGQANEQFF	TGTGCCAGCAGCCCGGAATATGGACAGGCCAATGAGCAGTTCTTC
TRBD2	TRBV7-2	15	TRBJ2-1	CASRFSGSSYNEQFF	TGTGCCAGCAGGTTTAGCGGGAGCTCCTACAATGAGCAGTTCTTC
-	TRBV11-1	15	TRBJ2-2	CASSLGTLWTGELFF	TGTGCCAGCAGCTTAGGGACACTATGGACCGGGGAGCTGTTTTTT
-	TRBV6-2/TRBV6-3	11	TRBJ2-3	CASSYFGTQYF	TGTGCCAGCAGTTATTTTGGTACGCAGTATTTT
-	TRBV7-2	14	TRBJ1-1	CASSFLPANTEAFF	TGTGCCAGCAGCTTTCTCCCGGCGAACACTGAAGCTTTCTTT
-	TRBV7-9	15	TRBJ1-6	CASSLGRGYNSPLHF	TGTGCCAGCAGCTTAGGGCGGGGCTATAATTCACCCCTCCACTTT
-	TRBV7-6	15	TRBJ1-2	CASSLSPEANYGYTF	TGTGCCAGCAGCTTAAGTCCCGAGGCGAACTATGGCTACACCTTC
-	TRBV6-2/TRBV6-3	14	TRBJ2-5	CASSYARTQETQYF	TGTGCCAGCAGTTACGCGCGGACTCAAGAGACCCAGTACTTC
-	TRBV6-6	14	TRBJ2-1	CASSYSEQVNEQFF	TGTGCCAGCAGTTACTCGGAGCAGGTGAATGAGCAGTTCTTC
-	TRBV6-5	14	TRBJ2-7	CALRGALFDYEQYF	TGTGCCCTGAGGGGGGCGCTTTTCGACTACGAGCAGTACTTC
-	TRBV5-1	14	TRBJ2-1	CASSLGQEWNEQFF	TGCGCCAGCAGCTTGGGACAGGAGTGGAATGAGCAGTTCTTC
TRBD1	TRBV6-2/TRBV6-3	14	TRBJ1-2	CASSYGDRVTGYTF	TGTGCCAGCAGTTACGGCGACAGGGTAACTGGCTACACCTTC
-	TRBV18	11	TRBJ1-1	CASSPNTEAFF	TGTGCCAGCTCACCAAATACTGAAGCTTTCTTT
-	TRBV5-8	15	TRBJ2-7	CASSPNRGFSYEQYF	TGTGCCAGCAGCCCGAACCGGGGCTTCTCCTACGAGCAGTACTTC
-	TRBV25-1	13	TRBJ2-6	CASSLSGANVLTF	TGTGCCAGTTCACTCTCTGGGGCCAACGTCCTGACTTTC
-	TRBV29-1	11	TRBJ2-7	CSVARDHEQYF	TGCAGCGTAGCTAGGGACCACGAGCAGTACTTC
-	TRBV4-2	15	TRBJ1-3	CASSQGRGTGNTIYF	TGTGCCAGCAGCCAAGGAAGGGGGACTGGAAACACCATATATTTT
-	TRBV30	13	TRBJ1-1	CAWSRLMNTEAFF	TGTGCCTGGAGTAGGTTAATGAACACTGAAGCTTTCTTT
-	TRBV19	12	TRBJ2-7	CASSSPAYEQYF	TGTGCCAGTAGTTCTCCAGCCTACGAGCAGTACTTC
TRBD2	TRBV20-1	14	TRBJ2-1	CSASRTSGYNEQFF	TGCAGTGCTAGTCGGACTAGCGGTTACAATGAGCAGTTCTTC
-	TRBV6-5	14	TRBJ2-1	CASSYIRGANEQFF	TGTGCCAGCAGTTACATTCGGGGGGCGAATGAGCAGTTCTTC